The entry below describes one T cell receptor beta chain. What it binds is unknown. The data originate from a study of T cell responses to AZD1222 COVID-19 vaccine. CDR1 is MGHRA, CDR2 YSYEKL, per germline. V dropped 0 bases and J dropped 3 bases, with 6 bases sitting between them. The CDR3 is 13 amino acids. TCRdb keeps only in-frame clones here, not all; method: immunoSEQ multiplex PCR. The sample has about 150,000 clones, approximately 90% seen once. Study-wide findings and caveats: CD4 TCRs linked to vaccination spanned spike, dominating at 160-218 and 743-854.

The chain carries TRBV4-1 and TRBJ2-7, with D hard to call. This TCR was sampled from an adult in good health. Sequences were derived from peripheral blood, sampled on day 0 of AZD1222 vaccination. The CDR3 coding sequence is TGCGCCAGCAGCCAAGATCAAGTCTACGAGCAGTACTTC. As protein: CASSQDQVYEQYF.